Below, 15 T cell receptor beta chains from the same sample are listed, as sequenced in a study of sequential checkpoint blockade in melanoma. This table comes from immunoSEQ multiplex PCR, and its TCRdb copy is limited to in-frame clones, with some not included. The data show under 20,000 clones, 73% seen once. The treatment here: randomized to nivolumab then ipilimumab (arm A) or the reverse (arm B). Sequencing used tumor tissue (inferred from file names), obtained from a patient given nivolumab and ipilimumab in sequence. Every receptor here comes from a human donor with melanoma.

V gene TRBV18 combines with J gene TRBJ2-5; D perhaps matches TRBD1 (6 bases). Germline CDR1 reads KGHSH; CDR2 reads LQKENI. Trimming pared 3 bases from V and 1 base from J, leaving 12 bases between. This CDR3 spans 15 amino acids. The chain's CDR3 is CASSPGGGGQETQYF. The CDR3 bases are TGTGCCAGCTCACCTGGGGGCGGAGGCCAAGAGACCCAGTACTTC. The entire variable domain, with the rest obtained from reference TRBV18 and TRBJ2-5, is as follows: NAGVMQNPRHLVRRRGQEARLRCSPMKGHSHVYWYRQLPEEGLKFMVYLQKENIIDESGMPKERFSAEFPKEGPSILRIQQVVRGDSAAYFCASSPGGGGQETQYFGPGTRLLVL.

This clone was seen more than once but under ten times. V and J are TRBV18 and TRBJ2-4, with 11 bases aligning to TRBD1. CDR3 length: 14 amino acids. Germline loops: CDR1 KGHSH, CDR2 LQKENI. V gave up 6 bases and J gave up 5 bases; unmatched junction bases: 3. This chain's CDR3 is CASSTGQGENIQYF. In nucleotides, the CDR3 is TGTGCCAGCTCCACGGGACAGGGGGAAAACATTCAGTACTTC. The full variable domain, rest sourced from reference TRBV18 and TRBJ2-4, is NAGVMQNPRHLVRRRGQEARLRCSPMKGHSHVYWYRQLPEEGLKFMVYLQKENIIDESGMPKERFSAEFPKEGPSILRIQQVVRGDSAAYFCASSTGQGENIQYFGAGTRLSVL.

The chain couples TRBV12-5 to TRBJ2-3; 7 nucleotides line up with TRBD1. This CDR3 contains 14 residues. V gave up 6 bases and J gave up 2 bases; unmatched junction bases: 5. In germline, CDR1 is LGHNT, CDR2 FRNRAP. The DNA of the CDR3 is TGTGCTAGTGGCCGGACAGGATCCACAGATACGCAGTATTTT. It encodes CASGRTGSTDTQYF.

The chain employs TRBV5-1 and TRBJ2-2, with D possibly being TRBD1 (6 bases). There are 15 residues in the CDR3. The germline V gene encodes CDR1 SGHRS and CDR2 YFSETQ. V was clipped by 5 bases and J by 1 base, with 12 bases between them. This chain's CDR3 is CASSFEGQNTGELFF. In nucleotides, the CDR3 is TGCGCCAGCAGTTTTGAGGGACAGAACACCGGGGAGCTGTTTTTT. The variable domain in full, completed from reference TRBV5-1 and TRBJ2-2, reads KAGVTQTPRYLIKTRGQQVTLSCSPISGHRSVSWYQQTPGQGLQFLFEYFSETQRNKGNFPGRFSGRQFSNSRSEMNVSTLELGDSALYLCASSFEGQNTGELFFGEGSRLTVL.

This chain links TRBV28 with TRBJ1-3, with D possibly TRBD1 on 5 matching bases. Germline V gene data show CDR1 as MDHEN and CDR2 as SYDVKM. V was cut by 6 bases and J by 0 bases, with 15 bases left in between. The CDR3 has 16 amino acids. The CDR3 region has the DNA TGTGCCAGCAGCCCACCCATGGGGGGCTCTGGAAACACCATATATTTT. Its translation: CASSPPMGGSGNTIYF. Complete variable domain (other parts from reference TRBV28 and TRBJ1-3): DVKVTQSSRYLVKRTGEKVFLECVQDMDHENMFWYRQDPGLGLRLIYFSYDVKMKEKGDIPEGYSVSREKKERFSLILESASTNQTSMYLCASSPPMGGSGNTIYFGEGSWLTVV.

The chain employs TRBV8-2 and TRBJ2-3; the DNA was not used to check the table's D call, TRBD2. TRBV8-2 is a pseudogene. The CDR3 extends over 15 amino acids. This chain's CDR3 is CASSFQAGGADTQYF. As DNA, the CDR3 is TGTGCCAGCAGTTTCCAAGCGGGAGGGGCAGATACGCAGTATTTT.

The rearrangement links TRBV6-4 to TRBJ1-5; possible D gene TRBD1, 5 bases. CDR3 length equals 13 residues. The V end was cut by 5 bases, the J end by 6 bases, with 11 bases between. Germline V gene data show CDR1 as MRHNA and CDR2 as SNTAGT. In DNA, the CDR3 is TGTGCCAGCAGTTTGGGGCCGTCTCAGCCCCAGCATTTT. Encoded protein: CASSLGPSQPQHF.

The V and J genes are TRBV6-8 and TRBJ2-2; 14 bases fit TRBD2. CDR1 is MNHGY and CDR2 is SAAAGT in the germline V gene. V gave up 6 bases and J gave up 7 bases; unmatched junction bases: 7. The CDR3 sequence is 16 residues long. The DNA of the CDR3 is TGTGCCAGCAGCCCGACTAGCGGGGGGGCCGGCGGGGAGCTGTTTTTT. Protein: CASSPTSGGAGGELFF.

The chain carries TRBV7-1 and TRBJ2-2, with 9 nucleotides matching TRBD2. TRBV7-1 is annotated as an ORF whose role is uncertain. J was trimmed by 7 bases and V by 5 bases; bases with no gene match: 8. This CDR3 has 15 amino acids. The CDR3 here is CASSVLGLAGGELFF. In DNA, the CDR3 is TGTGCCAGCAGCGTACTGGGACTAGCAGGCGGGGAGCTGTTTTTT.

The chain recombines TRBV19 with TRBJ2-3; possibly TRBD1 or TRBD2 for D (5 bases each). V gave up 1 base and J gave up 6 bases, with 5 bases separating them. The CDR3 covers 12 residues. Germline loops: CDR1 LNHDA, CDR2 SQIVND (reference sequence). The CDR3 loop reads CASSIGGDTQYF. For the CDR3, the DNA is TGTGCCAGTAGTATAGGGGGGGATACGCAGTATTTT.

The rearrangement links TRBV19 to TRBJ2-3; no clear D. The germline gives CDR1 LNHDA, CDR2 SQIVND (reference sequence). The ends were cut back, 0 bases at V and 4 bases at J, with 5 bases in the middle. This CDR3 has 13 residues. The CDR3 region is CASSIDWSDTQYF. For the CDR3, the DNA is TGTGCCAGTAGTATAGATTGGTCAGATACGCAGTATTTT.

As to this clone: The same CDR3 also results from other DNA sequences found in this sample. The gene calls are TRBV19 and TRBJ1-1; D remains ambiguous. The ends were cut back, 3 bases at V and 5 bases at J, with 13 bases in the middle. Germline loops: CDR1 LNHDA, CDR2 SQIVND (reference sequence). The length of the CDR3 is 14 residues. The CDR3 DNA reads as TGTGCCAGTAGTATCCAAGGTAGAGGTACTGAAGCTTTCTTT. This translates into CASSIQGRGTEAFF.

This chain links TRBV14 with TRBJ2-5; 7 bases are a match to TRBD2. The germline V gene encodes CDR1 SGHDN and CDR2 FVKESK. There are 13 residues in the CDR3. With 4 bases clipped from V and 2 bases from J, the junction kept 1 base outside the gene matches. CDR3: CASSRGGQETQYF. In DNA form, the CDR3 reads TGTGCCAGCAGCCGGGGGGGACAAGAGACCCAGTACTTC.

The rearrangement links TRBV29-1 to TRBJ1-1, with D uncertain. The V gene's germline CDR1 is SQVTM and CDR2 ANQGSEA. Trimming shortened V by 6 bases and J by 5 bases, and 16 bases separated the two germline ends. The CDR3 contains 13 residues. The CDR3 protein is CSVQSLAGTEAFF. Written as DNA, the CDR3 is TGCAGCGTCCAAAGCCTGGCGGGAACTGAAGCTTTCTTT. The full variable domain, rest sourced from reference TRBV29-1 and TRBJ1-1, is SAVISQKPSRDICQRGTSLTIQCQVDSQVTMMFWYRQQPGQSLTLIATANQGSEATYESGFVIDKFPISRPNLTFSTLTVSNMSPEDSSIYLCSVQSLAGTEAFFGQGTRLTVV.

The chain joins TRBV15 to TRBJ1-6; D unresolved. Trimming took off 0 bases at V and 5 bases at J, with 5 bases between the two ends. This CDR3 comprises 14 residues. The germline V gene encodes CDR1 LNHNV and CDR2 YYDKDF (reference sequence). CDR3 bases: TGTGCCACCAGCAGAGAGGGGAATAATTCACCCCTCCACTTT. Its protein is CATSREGNNSPLHF.